This is a list of T cell receptor beta chains from one sample in a study of blood T cell repertoires in COVID-19. Generated by immunoSEQ multiplex PCR, the TCRdb table keeps only in-frame clones and is missing some. The sample consists of approximately 130,000 clones, around 83% of them appearing once. Material: PBMCs or T cells enriched from blood (not recorded which). The receptors here all came from a man aged 25-45 years who had recovered from COVID-19. Both conserved end residues are part of each CDR3. Each record gives: V gene, J gene, D gene, clone size, CDR3 protein, CDR3 DNA. D genes are given only for firm matches. Clone size appears in some rows only: once, few, many, or a class for an expanded clone.

TRBV3-1/TRBV3-2	TRBJ2-1	-	-	CASSQTHNEQFF	TGTGCCAGCAGCCAAACTCACAATGAGCAGTTCTTC
TRBV2	TRBJ2-2	TRBD2	-	CASSTTPGTSGGELFF	TGTGCCAGCAGTACTACCCCCGGGACTAGCGGCGGGGAGCTGTTTTTT
TRBV4-2	TRBJ2-5	TRBD2	-	CASSQGGLAGTQETQYF	TGTGCCAGCAGCCAGGGGGGACTAGCGGGTACCCAAGAGACCCAGTACTTC
TRBV5-1	TRBJ2-7	-	-	CASSLTTTYEQYF	TGCGCCAGCAGCTTGACGACTACCTACGAGCAGTACTTC
TRBV27	TRBJ2-7	-	-	CASSAAWGGRNEQYF	TGTGCCAGCAGTGCCGCTTGGGGGGGCAGGAACGAGCAGTACTTC
TRBV6-4	TRBJ1-2	TRBD1	once	CASSETSGGGYTF	TGTGCCAGCAGTGAAACCTCAGGGGGAGGCTACACCTTC
TRBV19	TRBJ2-7	TRBD1	-	CASSTTGTASSYEQYF	TGTGCCAGTAGTACTACTGGGACAGCCAGCTCCTACGAGCAGTACTTC
TRBV19	TRBJ1-5	-	-	CASSLQEYSNQPQHF	TGTGCCAGTAGTTTACAGGAATATAGCAATCAGCCCCAGCATTTT
TRBV5-6	TRBJ1-4	TRBD1	-	CASSGGQGKWEKLFF	TGTGCCAGCAGCGGCGGACAGGGGAAGTGGGAAAAACTGTTTTTT
TRBV19	TRBJ2-5	TRBD2	-	CASTPGSGGQETQYF	TGTGCCAGTACCCCCGGGTCGGGGGGCCAAGAGACCCAGTACTTC
TRBV29-1	TRBJ1-1	-	-	CSVGGEAFF	TGCAGCGTTGGAGGAGAAGCTTTCTTT
TRBV6-5	TRBJ1-1	-	-	CASSLLDTEAFF	TGTGCCAGCAGTTTACTGGACACTGAAGCTTTCTTT
TRBV5-1	TRBJ2-1	-	-	CASSYTTSSRNNEQFF	TGCGCCAGCAGCTATACCACTAGCAGCCGGAACAATGAGCAGTTCTTC
TRBV11-2	TRBJ1-5	-	-	CASSPDISGNNQPQHF	TGTGCCAGCAGCCCCGACATATCGGGAAACAATCAGCCCCAGCATTTT
TRBV19	TRBJ1-1	-	-	CASSNTVLEAFF	TGTGCCAGTAGTAACACAGTACTTGAAGCTTTCTTT
TRBV3-1/TRBV3-2	TRBJ1-1	-	-	CASSFGQVNTEAFF	TGTGCCAGCAGCTTCGGACAAGTGAACACTGAAGCTTTCTTT
TRBV5-4	TRBJ2-7	-	few	CASSEGGTGLYEQYF	TGTGCCAGCAGCGAAGGGGGAACAGGGCTATACGAGCAGTACTTC
TRBV5-1	TRBJ1-1	TRBD1	-	CASSLAGQGLTEAFF	TGCGCCAGCAGCTTGGCCGGACAGGGCCTCACTGAAGCTTTCTTT
TRBV30	TRBJ2-7	TRBD1	-	CAWSLQTGTGGWYEQYF	TGTGCCTGGAGTTTACAGACCGGGACAGGGGGCTGGTACGAGCAGTACTTC
TRBV19	TRBJ2-7	TRBD2	-	CASSQERESYEQYF	TGTGCCAGTAGCCAAGAGCGGGAGTCCTACGAGCAGTACTTC
TRBV13	TRBJ2-7	TRBD2	once	CASSLGLASSIFSYEQYF	TGTGCCAGCAGCTTGGGACTAGCGTCCTCGATTTTTTCCTACGAGCAGTACTTC
TRBV7-9	TRBJ2-1	-	-	CASSLLSRSSYNEQFF	TGTGCCAGCAGCTTATTAAGCAGGTCTTCCTACAATGAGCAGTTCTTC
TRBV19	TRBJ2-1	TRBD2	-	CASRGGLAGGHNEQFF	TGTGCCAGTAGAGGGGGACTAGCGGGAGGTCACAATGAGCAGTTCTTC
TRBV7-2	TRBJ2-2	TRBD2	-	CASSSSGRSTGELFF	TGTGCCAGCAGCTCTAGCGGGAGGAGCACCGGGGAGCTGTTTTTT
TRBV10-3	TRBJ2-7	TRBD1	-	CAIGQGAYEQYF	TGTGCCATTGGACAGGGGGCCTACGAGCAGTACTTC
TRBV2	TRBJ2-3	-	-	CASSTSAGYSDTQYF	-
TRBV7-9	TRBJ1-1	-	-	CASSLVESPEAFF	TGTGCCAGCAGCTTAGTTGAGAGCCCTGAAGCTTTCTTT
TRBV3-1/TRBV3-2	TRBJ1-5	-	-	CASSQSGSTINQPQHF	TGTGCCAGCAGCCAATCCGGCTCGACAATCAATCAGCCCCAGCATTTT
TRBV19	TRBJ1-6	TRBD1	-	CASGDRGRSPLHF	TGTGCCAGTGGTGACAGGGGACGATCACCCCTCCACTTT
TRBV4-1	TRBJ1-2	-	-	CASSTSTSGYTF	TGCGCCAGCAGCACTTCGACATCTGGCTACACCTTC
TRBV24-1	TRBJ2-2	TRBD1	once	CATSVGTGQGYTGELFF	TGTGCCACCAGTGTCGGAACGGGACAGGGGTATACCGGGGAGCTGTTTTTT
TRBV11-3	TRBJ2-2	-	once	CASRLGGRTGELFF	TGTGCCAGCAGACTAGGCGGGCGGACCGGGGAGCTGTTTTTT
TRBV2	TRBJ2-5	TRBD2	-	CASSETGTSGRAYQETQYF	TGTGCCAGCAGTGAGACAGGGACTAGCGGGAGGGCGTATCAAGAGACCCAGTACTTC
TRBV6-6	TRBJ2-1	TRBD2	-	CASSHSGRTSYNEQFF	TGTGCCAGCAGTCATAGCGGGAGAACATCCTACAATGAGCAGTTCTTC
TRBV3-1/TRBV3-2	TRBJ2-3	TRBD2	few	CASSPRGLPTDTQYF	TGTGCCAGCAGCCCTCGGGGACTACCCACAGATACGCAGTATTTT
TRBV4-1	TRBJ2-1	-	many	CASSQDIGGVYNEQFF	TGCGCCAGCAGCCAAGATATCGGGGGAGTTTACAATGAGCAGTTCTTC
TRBV4-1	TRBJ2-3	-	once	CASSLVSRADTQYF	TGCGCCAGCAGCCTGGTCTCCAGGGCTGATACGCAGTATTTT
TRBV2	TRBJ1-4	-	-	CASSERQDPNEKLFF	TGTGCCAGCAGTGAACGACAGGATCCTAATGAAAAACTGTTTTTT
TRBV25-1	TRBJ1-2	TRBD1	-	CASSVTGTGGGYTF	TGTGCCAGCAGTGTAACCGGGACAGGGGGCGGCTACACCTTC
TRBV7-9	TRBJ1-1	-	few	CASSLALGGTEAFF	TGTGCCAGCAGCTTAGCACTAGGGGGCACTGAAGCTTTCTTT
TRBV4-1	TRBJ1-3	-	-	CASSQDSGDSGNTIYF	TGCGCCAGCAGCCAAGATTCGGGGGACTCTGGAAACACCATATATTTT
TRBV6-1	TRBJ2-3	-	-	CASRANTQYF	TGTGCCAGCAGGGCAAATACGCAGTATTTT
TRBV18	TRBJ2-5	TRBD1	-	CASSPGTGGLETQYF	TGTGCCAGCTCACCGGGGACAGGGGGCTTGGAGACCCAGTACTTC
TRBV5-1	TRBJ1-1	-	once	CASSLVVGSGAEAFF	TGCGCCAGCAGCTTGGTGGTGGGAAGCGGGGCTGAAGCTTTCTTT
TRBV10-2	TRBJ1-4	-	-	CASSHRAGDNEKLFF	TGCGCCAGCAGTCACAGGGCGGGGGATAATGAAAAACTGTTTTTT
TRBV6-1	TRBJ2-5	TRBD1	-	CASSETTGGGKTQYF	TGTGCCAGCAGTGAGACGACAGGGGGCGGGAAGACCCAGTACTTC
TRBV4-2	TRBJ2-3	TRBD2	-	CASRELTSGRTLVEDTQYF	TGTGCCAGCAGGGAATTGACTAGCGGGAGAACCTTAGTCGAGGATACGCAGTATTTT
TRBV9	TRBJ2-7	-	-	CASSPETPRGGEQYF	TGTGCCAGCAGCCCTGAGACTCCTAGGGGTGGCGAGCAGTACTTC
TRBV27	TRBJ2-3	TRBD2	once	CASSLSRRERTQYF	TGTGCCAGCAGTTTATCACGGCGGGAGCGTACGCAGTATTTT
TRBV30	TRBJ1-1	-	-	CAWSQDPLAGVMNTEAFF	TGTGCCTGGAGCCAAGACCCCCTGGCAGGGGTAATGAACACTGAAGCTTTCTTT
TRBV18	TRBJ2-5	-	-	CASSQDFRERETQYF	TGTGCCAGCTCCCAGGACTTTCGGGAGCGGGAGACCCAGTACTTC
TRBV27	TRBJ1-5	TRBD1	-	CASSPGTAIHQPQHF	TGTGCCAGCAGTCCGGGGACAGCTATACATCAGCCCCAGCATTTT
TRBV7-9	TRBJ1-2	-	-	CASSPVLHYGYTF	TGTGCCAGCAGCCCGGTACTGCACTATGGCTACACCTTC
TRBV5-6	TRBJ1-5	-	-	CASSSRERRPQPQHF	TGTGCCAGCAGCTCCAGGGAACGTAGGCCTCAGCCCCAGCATTTT
TRBV5-1	TRBJ2-7	TRBD2	-	CASSFGPSGTYEQYF	TGCGCCAGCAGCTTTGGACCTAGCGGGACCTACGAGCAGTACTTC